These 14 T cell receptor beta chains share one sample of origin, sequenced in a study of CD8+ T cells in alopecia areata. Extraction and reverse transcription of RNA yielded cDNA as the sequencing template. Assay used: immunoSEQ multiplex PCR; TCRdb lists only in-frame clones, some missing. The sample carries 120,000 or so clones, 47% recorded once. Material for sequencing was NKG2D-low CD8+ T cells sorted from blood. Receptor source: a human donor with alopecia areata.

This sequence joins TRBV11-2 and TRBJ2-3; D unclear. Per the germline V gene, CDR1 is SGHAT and CDR2 is FQNNGV. The ends were cut back, 1 base at V and 2 bases at J, with 13 bases in the middle. This CDR3 comprises 16 residues. CDR3 sequence (DNA): TGTGCCAGCAGCTTAGCCCCGGAACCAGACACAGATACGCAGTATTTT. Its protein product is CASSLAPEPDTDTQYF.

The chain has TRBV29-1 and TRBJ1-5; 10 positions agree with TRBD1. V dropped 6 bases and J dropped 3; count of bases not matched to a gene: 5. Germline V lookup: CDR1 SQVTM, CDR2 ANQGSEA. This CDR3 has 14 amino acids. CDR3 bases: TGCAGCGTCGCCGGGACAGGGGTCAATCAGCCCCAGCATTTT. Its translation: CSVAGTGVNQPQHF.

Only a few counts were recorded for this clone. The chain uses TRBV29-1 and TRBJ2-1; 8 nucleotides align to TRBD2. This CDR3 is built from 13 residues. Unmatched junction bases numbered 10, after V lost 6 bases and J lost 9 bases. Germline V gives CDR1 SQVTM, CDR2 ANQGSEA. Here the CDR3 reads CSVLNGRATEQFF. The CDR3 region has the DNA TGCAGCGTGCTCAACGGGAGGGCCACTGAGCAGTTCTTC.

The genes are TRBV29-1 and TRBJ2-1; tentatively, D is TRBD2 (7 bases). The CDR3 spans 15 residues. The germline CDR1 and CDR2 sequences are SQVTM and ANQGSEA. The V gene lost 5 bases and the J gene lost 5 bases, with 19 bases spanning the gap. For the CDR3, the DNA is TGCAGCGTTCGAGGGGACGGGGGGCGCCACAATGAGCAGTTCTTC. Its translation: CSVRGDGGRHNEQFF.

The chain employs TRBV29-1 and TRBJ2-2, with D maybe TRBD1 (5 bases). The germline V gene has CDR1 SQVTM and CDR2 ANQGSEA. The V gene lost 2 bases and the J gene lost 0 bases, with 10 bases spanning the gap. The CDR3 loop spans 15 amino acids. The CDR3: CSVESGQANTGELFF. As DNA, the CDR3 is TGCAGCGTTGAATCAGGGCAGGCGAACACCGGGGAGCTGTTTTTT.

This clone was seen more than once but under ten times. The chain combines TRBV28 with TRBJ2-3; D remains ambiguous. CDR1 is MDHEN, CDR2 SYDVKM, per germline. V gave up 4 bases and J gave up 5 bases, with 4 bases separating them. There are 11 residues in the CDR3. The CDR3: CASSWGDTQYF. CDR3 bases: TGTGCCAGCAGTTGGGGAGATACGCAGTATTTT.

This clone was seen repeatedly, ten times or more. The rearrangement joins TRBV4-3 to TRBJ2-2; TRBD2 matches at 8 bases. Trimming removed 6 bases from V and 8 bases from J; junction bases left unmatched: 11. The CDR3 is 15 residues long. The germline V gene has CDR1 LGHNA and CDR2 YSLEER. The CDR3 spells CASSPREVESGELFF. For the CDR3, the DNA is TGCGCCAGCAGTCCGCGGGAGGTCGAGTCTGGGGAGCTGTTTTTT.

This rearrangement joins TRBV28 to TRBJ2-3; D might be TRBD2 (6 bases). The V and J ends lost 3 bases and 4 bases respectively, with 11 bases between them. CDR3 length: 14 amino acids. Germline V gene lookup returns CDR1 MDHEN and CDR2 SYDVKM. The DNA of the CDR3 is TGTGCCAGCAGTTTGGGCGGGACGGCAGATACGCAGTATTTT. Protein product: CASSLGGTADTQYF.

J is TRBJ2-3 and V is TRBV4-3, with 7 nucleotides matching TRBD2. The ends lost 0 bases at V and 1 base at J; junction bases unmatched: 1. Germline assignment: CDR1 LGHNA and CDR2 YSLEER. CDR3 length equals 15 residues. Here the CDR3 reads CASSQEAGRTDTQYF. CDR3 DNA: TGCGCCAGCAGCCAAGAAGCGGGGCGCACAGATACGCAGTATTTT.

The chain links TRBV29-1 to TRBJ2-7, with 10 nucleotides matching TRBD2. This CDR3 contains 13 residues. The V and J ends lost 8 bases and 2 bases, in that order; junction bases with no gene match: 6. The germline gives CDR1 SQVTM, CDR2 ANQGSEA. The CDR3 region is CSIGTSDAYEQYF. In DNA, the CDR3 is TGCAGCATTGGGACTAGCGATGCCTACGAGCAGTACTTC.

This chain joins TRBV29-1 and TRBJ2-7; possible D gene TRBD2, 5 bases. V lost 6 bases and J lost 3, with 15 bases in between. The CDR3 loop spans 13 amino acids. Germline V gene lookup returns CDR1 SQVTM and CDR2 ANQGSEA. The CDR3 DNA sequence: TGCAGCGTACAGACTACGTCCCACTACGAGCAGTACTTC. Protein product: CSVQTTSHYEQYF.

The chain employs TRBV29-1 and TRBJ2-7, with TRBD2 as a possible D gene (6 bases). The V gene's germline CDR1 is SQVTM and CDR2 ANQGSEA. The CDR3 extends over 15 amino acids. With 3 bases removed from V and 2 bases from J, the gap between germline ends came to 17 bases. This CDR3 is CSVEAHGTEAYEQYF. The DNA for the CDR3 is TGCAGCGTTGAGGCTCACGGGACTGAGGCCTACGAGCAGTACTTC.

This sequence joins TRBV5-4 and TRBJ2-7, with 9 bases lining up with TRBD2. Losses at the gene ends were 0 bases for V and 12 bases for J; bases not matched to a gene: 7. This CDR3 spans 13 amino acids. CDR1 SGHNT and CDR2 YYREEE come from the germline V gene (reference sequence). CDR3 coding DNA: TGTGCCAGCAGCTTGGGTGGTAGCGGGGGCCGGTACTTC. Its protein product is CASSLGGSGGRYF.

This chain joins TRBV5-1 and TRBJ2-7; D is unclear. This CDR3 has 14 residues. The V end lost 4 bases, the J end lost 4 bases, and 15 bases lay between the germline ends. In germline, CDR1 is SGHRS, CDR2 YFSETQ. The CDR3 protein is CASSPGSAAYEQYF. The CDR3 nucleotides are TGCGCCAGCAGCCCTGGTTCTGCGGCGTACGAGCAGTACTTC.